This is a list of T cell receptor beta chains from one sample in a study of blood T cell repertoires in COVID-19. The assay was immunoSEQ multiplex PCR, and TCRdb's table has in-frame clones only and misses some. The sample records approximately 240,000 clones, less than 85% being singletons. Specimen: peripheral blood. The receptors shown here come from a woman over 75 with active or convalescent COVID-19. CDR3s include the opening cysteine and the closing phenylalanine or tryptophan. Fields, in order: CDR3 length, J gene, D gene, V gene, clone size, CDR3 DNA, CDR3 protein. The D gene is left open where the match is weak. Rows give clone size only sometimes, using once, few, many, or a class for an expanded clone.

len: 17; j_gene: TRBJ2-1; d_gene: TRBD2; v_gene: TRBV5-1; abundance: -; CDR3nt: TGCGCCAGCAGCTTGGGGTCTAGCGGGGGCCCTTTGCATGAGCAGTTCTTC; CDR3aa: CASSLGSSGGPLHEQFF
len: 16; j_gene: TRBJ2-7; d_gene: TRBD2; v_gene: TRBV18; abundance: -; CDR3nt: TGTGCCAGCTCACCTCGTTCGATCGGGAGGTCCTACGAGCAGTACTTC; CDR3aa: CASSPRSIGRSYEQYF
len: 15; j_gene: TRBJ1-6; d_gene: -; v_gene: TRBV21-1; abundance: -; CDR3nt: TGTGCCAGCAGCAAGGTCCCAGGGTATAATTCACCCCTCCACTTT; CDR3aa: CASSKVPGYNSPLHF
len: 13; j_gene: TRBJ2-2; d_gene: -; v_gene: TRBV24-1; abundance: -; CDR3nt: TGTGCCACCAGTGACTTTCAGGGCGGGGAGCTGTTTTTT; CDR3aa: CATSDFQGGELFF
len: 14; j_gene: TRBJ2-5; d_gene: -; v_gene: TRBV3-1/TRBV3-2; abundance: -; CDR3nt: TGTGCCAGCAGCCCCCCCGGGGGCCAAGAGACCCAGTACTTC; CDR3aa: CASSPPGGQETQYF
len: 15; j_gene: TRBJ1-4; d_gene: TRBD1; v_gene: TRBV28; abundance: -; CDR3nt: TGTGCCAGCAGTTTACAACTCGGACAGGGGGCAAAACTGTTTTTT; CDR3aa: CASSLQLGQGAKLFF
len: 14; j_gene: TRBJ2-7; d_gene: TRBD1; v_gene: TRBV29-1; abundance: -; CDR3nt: TGCAGCGTCGAAGGTGAGACAGGGATCTACGAGCAGTACTTC; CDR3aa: CSVEGETGIYEQYF
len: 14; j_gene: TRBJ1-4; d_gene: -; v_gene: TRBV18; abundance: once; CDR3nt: TGTGCCAGCTCACTAGCTGCAACTAATGAAAAACTGTTTTTT; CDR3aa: CASSLAATNEKLFF
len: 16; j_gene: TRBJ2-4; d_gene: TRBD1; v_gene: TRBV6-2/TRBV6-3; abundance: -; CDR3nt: TGTGCCAGCACCCCACATTCAGGGGGAGCCAAAAACATTCAGTACTTC; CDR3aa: CASTPHSGGAKNIQYF
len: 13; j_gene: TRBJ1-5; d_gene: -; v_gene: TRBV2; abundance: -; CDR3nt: TGTGCCAGCAGCCTCGGGGATTATCAGCCCCAGCATTTT; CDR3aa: CASSLGDYQPQHF
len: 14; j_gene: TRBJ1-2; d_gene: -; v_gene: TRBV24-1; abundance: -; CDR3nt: TGTGCCACCAGTGATCCCGACATTTCCTATGGCTACACCTTC; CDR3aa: CATSDPDISYGYTF
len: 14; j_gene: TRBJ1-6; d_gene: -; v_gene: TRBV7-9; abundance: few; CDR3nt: TGTGCCAGCAGCCAGTGGACAAATAATTCACCCCTCCACTTT; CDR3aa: CASSQWTNNSPLHF
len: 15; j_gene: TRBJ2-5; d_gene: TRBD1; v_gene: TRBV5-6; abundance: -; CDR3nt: TGTGCCAGCAGCTCCCCCCGGCAGGGGGCTGAGACCCAGTACTTC; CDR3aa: CASSSPRQGAETQYF
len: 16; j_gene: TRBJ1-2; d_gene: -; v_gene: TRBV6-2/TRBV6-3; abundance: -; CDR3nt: TGTGCCAGCAGTTACAACGACAGAGAGACTAACTATGGCTACACCTTC; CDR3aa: CASSYNDRETNYGYTF
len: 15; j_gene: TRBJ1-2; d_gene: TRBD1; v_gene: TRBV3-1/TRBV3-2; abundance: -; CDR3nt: TGTGCCAGCAGCCAAGATGGGACAGGGCTAAGGGGCTACACCTTC; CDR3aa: CASSQDGTGLRGYTF
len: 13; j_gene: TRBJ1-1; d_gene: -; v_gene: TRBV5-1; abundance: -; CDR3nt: TGCGCCAGCAACGATGGGGAGGGCACTGAAGCTTTCTTT; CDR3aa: CASNDGEGTEAFF
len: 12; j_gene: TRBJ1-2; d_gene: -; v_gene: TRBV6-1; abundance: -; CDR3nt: TGTGCCAGCAGTGACAGGGGAAGTGGCTACACCTTC; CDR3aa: CASSDRGSGYTF
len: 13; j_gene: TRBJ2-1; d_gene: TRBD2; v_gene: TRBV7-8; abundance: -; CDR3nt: TGTGCCAGCAGCTTAGGCGGGGGGAATGAGCAGTTCTTC; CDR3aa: CASSLGGGNEQFF
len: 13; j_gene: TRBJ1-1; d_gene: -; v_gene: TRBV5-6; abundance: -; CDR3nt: TGTGCCAGCAGCTATGGAGGGCTCACTGAAGCTTTCTTT; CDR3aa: CASSYGGLTEAFF
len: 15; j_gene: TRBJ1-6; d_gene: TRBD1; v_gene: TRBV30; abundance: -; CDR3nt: TGTGCCTGGAGTGCCCACAGGGGGCGAAATTCACCCCTCCACTTT; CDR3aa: CAWSAHRGRNSPLHF
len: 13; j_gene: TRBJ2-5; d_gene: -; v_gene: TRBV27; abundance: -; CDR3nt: TGTGCCAGCAGTTTATCCCATCAAGAGACCCAGTACTTC; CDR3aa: CASSLSHQETQYF
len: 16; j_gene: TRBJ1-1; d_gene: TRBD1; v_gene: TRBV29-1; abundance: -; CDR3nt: TGCAGCGTTAGACCCGGGACAGGGGGTTTGGGCACTGAAGCTTTCTTT; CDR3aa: CSVRPGTGGLGTEAFF
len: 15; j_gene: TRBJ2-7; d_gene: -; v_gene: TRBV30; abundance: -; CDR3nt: TGTGCCTGGAGTGTACCTCTCCGCAGGGGCCACGAGCAGTACTTC; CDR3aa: CAWSVPLRRGHEQYF
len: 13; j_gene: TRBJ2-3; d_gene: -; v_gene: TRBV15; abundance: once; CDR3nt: TGTGCCACCGCAGGGGCCCCCACAGATACGCAGTATTTT; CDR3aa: CATAGAPTDTQYF
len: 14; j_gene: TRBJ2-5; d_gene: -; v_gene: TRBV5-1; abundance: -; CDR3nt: TGCGCCAGCAGCAGGGACACCCCACAAGAGACCCAGTACTTC; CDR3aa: CASSRDTPQETQYF
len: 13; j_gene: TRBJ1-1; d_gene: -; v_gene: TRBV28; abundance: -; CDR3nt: TGTGCCAGCAGTTTATGGGGGGGAACTGAAGCTTTCTTT; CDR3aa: CASSLWGGTEAFF
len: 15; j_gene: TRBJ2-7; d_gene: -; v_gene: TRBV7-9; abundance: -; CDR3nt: TGTGCCAGCAGCTTGGGGCCCCAGCCCTCCTACGAGCAGTACTTC; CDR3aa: CASSLGPQPSYEQYF
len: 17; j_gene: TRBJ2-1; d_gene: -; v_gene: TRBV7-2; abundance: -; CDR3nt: TGTGCCAGCAGCTTAGGTGGACTGGCCTACTCCTACAATGAGCAGTTCTTC; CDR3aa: CASSLGGLAYSYNEQFF
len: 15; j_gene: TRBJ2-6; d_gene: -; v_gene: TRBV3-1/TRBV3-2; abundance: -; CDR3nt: TGTGCCAGCAGCCGTCGGGGGACTGGGGCCAACGTCCTGACTTTC; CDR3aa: CASSRRGTGANVLTF
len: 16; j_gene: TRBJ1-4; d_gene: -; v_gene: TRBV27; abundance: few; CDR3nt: TGTGCCAGCAGTTTATACCCGGGGGCAACTAATGAAAAACTGTTTTTT; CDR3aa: CASSLYPGATNEKLFF
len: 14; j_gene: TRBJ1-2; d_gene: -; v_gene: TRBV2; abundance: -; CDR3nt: TGTGCCAGCAGCGGGGGGAATTTAAGATATGGCTACACCTTC; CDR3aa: CASSGGNLRYGYTF
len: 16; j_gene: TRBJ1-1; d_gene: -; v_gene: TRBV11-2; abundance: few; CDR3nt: TGTGCCAGCAGCTTAGAGTTGGCAGTTTCGAACACTGAAGCTTTCTTT; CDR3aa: CASSLELAVSNTEAFF
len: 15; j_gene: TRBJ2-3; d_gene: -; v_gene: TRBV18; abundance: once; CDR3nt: TGTGCCAGCTCCCGTAGTTCCCCGATCACAGATACGCAGTATTTT; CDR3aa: CASSRSSPITDTQYF
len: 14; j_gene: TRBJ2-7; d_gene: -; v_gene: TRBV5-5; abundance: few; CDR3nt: TGTGCCAGCAGCTTGGAGCTCAGGTCCTACGAGCAGTACTTC; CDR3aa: CASSLELRSYEQYF
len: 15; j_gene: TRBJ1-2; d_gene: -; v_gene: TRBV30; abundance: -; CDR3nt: TGTGCCTGGAGTTCCCGAGCAGGAACTAACTATGGCTACACCTTC; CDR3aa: CAWSSRAGTNYGYTF
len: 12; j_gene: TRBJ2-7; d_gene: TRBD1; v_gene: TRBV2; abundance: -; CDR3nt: TGTGCCAGCAGTCCAGGGGGCTACGAGCAGTACTTC; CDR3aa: CASSPGGYEQYF
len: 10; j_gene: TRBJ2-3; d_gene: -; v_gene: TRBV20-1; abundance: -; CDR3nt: TGCAGTGCCGACTACGATACGCAGTATTTT; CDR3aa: CSADYDTQYF
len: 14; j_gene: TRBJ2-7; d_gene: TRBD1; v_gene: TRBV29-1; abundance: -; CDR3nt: TGCAGCGTTGAAACCGGGACAGGGGATGGTAAGCAGTACTTC; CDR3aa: CSVETGTGDGKQYF
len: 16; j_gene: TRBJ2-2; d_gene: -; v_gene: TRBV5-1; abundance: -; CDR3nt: TGCGCCAGCAGCTTGGACCCAGGGTGGGTCACCGGGGAGCTGTTTTTT; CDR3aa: CASSLDPGWVTGELFF